This entry lists 16 T cell receptor beta chains sequenced from one sample in a study of IL-17A CD8 T cells in psoriatic arthritis synovium. Magnetically isolated CD3+ T cells were stimulated roughly 1.4 hours with PMA and ionomycin, then labeled by IL-17A and IFNgamma cytokine secretion assays. Synovial fluid effusions were aspirated from the actively inflamed joints of patients with psoriatic arthritis. Library generation was performed with the immunoSEQ multiplex PCR assay. As stored in TCRdb, this immuneACCESS dataset retains in-frame rearrangements with V and J assigned. A fraction of the clones does not appear; measured against another copy, unresolved V genes explain less than half of the discrepancy, and the remainder lacks a known reason. The sample profile shows about 2,200 clones; approximately 65% of them were found once. About 15% of the sample is in the top ten clones. The sequencing input was IFN-gamma+ CD8+ T cells from synovial fluid. The sample's cell subset or site label, decoded: IL-17A-IFNgamma+ memory CD8+ (Tc1) cells. The receptors originated from a human donor with psoriatic arthritis.

The V and J genes are TRBV7-8 and TRBJ2-5, with a weak D call TRBD2 (5 bases). The CDR3 is 16 residues long. V lost 4 bases and J lost 4, with 19 bases in between. Per the germline V gene, CDR1 is SGHVS and CDR2 is FQNEAQ. This chain's CDR3 is CASSSLIGGSLETQYF. The CDR3 DNA reads as TGTGCCAGCAGCTCCTTGATAGGAGGTAGTTTAGAGACCCAGTACTTC.

The rearrangement uses TRBV2 and TRBJ2-7, with 7 bases aligning to TRBD2. There are 13 residues in the CDR3. The germline CDR1 and CDR2 sequences are SNHLY and FYNNEI. CDR3 sequence reads: CVASGLGGHEQYF. For the CDR3, the DNA is TGTGTCGCCAGCGGTCTGGGAGGGCACGAGCAGTACTTC. The full variable domain, in which reference TRBV2 and TRBJ2-7 provide the parts outside the CDR3, is EPEVTQTPSHQVTQMGQEVILRCVPISNHLYFYWYRQILGQKVEFLVSFYNNEISEKSEIFDDQFSVERPDGSNFTLKIRSTKLEDSAMYFCVASGLGGHEQYFGPGTRLTVT.

This chain joins TRBV5-5 and TRBJ2-3; D ambiguous. Between the trimmed V and J ends, which lost 2 bases and 5 bases, there was a span of 12 bases. CDR1 SGHKS and CDR2 YYEKEE come from the germline V gene (reference sequence). CDR3 length: 14 amino acids. DNA for the CDR3: TGTGCCAGCAGCTTTGGAGACACGGAAGATACGCAGTATTTT. Translating it yields CASSFGDTEDTQYF.

The chain links TRBV7-9 to TRBJ2-5; 7 bases are shared with TRBD2. CDR1 is SEHNR and CDR2 is FQNEAQ in the germline V gene (reference sequence). With 7 bases clipped from V and 2 bases from J, the junction kept 10 bases outside the gene matches. The CDR3 consists of 15 residues. In nucleotides, the CDR3 is TGTGCCAGCAACCAGGGAGCGGGGCGACAAGAGACCCAGTACTTC. The encoded protein is CASNQGAGRQETQYF.

This clone was seen once. The chain uses TRBV19 and TRBJ2-3; D is undetermined. V lost 6 bases, J lost 3 bases, and 10 bases lay in between. The CDR3 covers 13 residues. In germline, CDR1 is LNHDA, CDR2 SQIVND (reference sequence). The chain's CDR3 is CASSTIWTDTQYF. The CDR3 DNA reads as TGTGCCAGTAGCACCATATGGACAGATACGCAGTATTTT.

The J gene is TRBJ1-6, the V gene TRBV5-6; 11 nucleotides agree with TRBD1. Unmatched junction bases numbered 3, after V lost 0 bases and J lost 7 bases. The CDR3 sequence is 16 residues long. Germline V gives CDR1 SGHDT, CDR2 YYEEEE. CDR3 sequence reads: CASSLGDRGFNSPLHF. CDR3 coding DNA: TGTGCCAGCAGCTTGGGGGACAGGGGGTTCAATTCACCCCTCCACTTT.

The rearrangement joins TRBV7-9 to TRBJ1-1; possible D gene TRBD1, 5 bases. The V end lost 5 bases, the J end lost 5 bases, and 18 bases lay between the germline ends. CDR1 is SEHNR, CDR2 FQNEAQ, per germline (reference sequence). This CDR3 is 15 amino acids long. The CDR3 loop is CASSQGPGRRTEAFF. In DNA, the CDR3 is TGTGCCAGCAGCCAGGGCCCAGGGAGGCGGACTGAAGCTTTCTTT.

This sequence joins TRBV19 and TRBJ2-2, with TRBD2 matching over 10 bases. V lost 4 bases and J lost 9; bases outside the gene matches: 5. The CDR3 loop spans 14 amino acids. The V gene's germline CDR1 is LNHDA and CDR2 SQIVND (reference sequence). The CDR3 region has the DNA TGTGCCAGTAGTACTAGCGGGGGTCGCCGGGAGCTGTTTTTT. It encodes CASSTSGGRRELFF.

This sequence joins TRBV21-1 and TRBJ2-7; TRBD1 was called by the table and not checked on the DNA. TRBV21-1 is recorded as a pseudogene. The CDR3 sequence is 15 residues long. The CDR3 loop is CASSKGSTGEGEQYF. CDR3 DNA sequence: TGTGCCAGCAGCAAAGGATCGACAGGGGAAGGCGAGCAGTACTTC.

This rearrangement joins TRBV2 to TRBJ2-1; 10 nucleotides agree with TRBD2. This CDR3 comprises 14 residues. In germline, CDR1 is SNHLY, CDR2 FYNNEI. The V gene end was trimmed by 4 bases and the J gene end by 10 bases; junction bases not matched to a gene: 7. Written as DNA, the CDR3 is TGTGCCAGCAGTGCCCTTAGCGGGGGGAAAGAGCAGTTCTTC. Residues: CASSALSGGKEQFF.

The chain is built from TRBV5-6 and TRBJ1-2; tentatively, D is TRBD1 (5 bases). Trimming left V 4 bases short and J 7 bases short, with 14 bases between. Per the germline V gene, CDR1 is SGHDT and CDR2 is YYEEEE. This CDR3 has 13 residues. CDR3 in amino acids: CASSRTLVSGYTF. CDR3 DNA: TGTGCCAGCAGCCGGACATTGGTGTCTGGCTACACCTTC.

The rearrangement links TRBV7-6 to TRBJ2-1, with TRBD1 matching 10 bases. This CDR3 contains 15 residues. The V gene's germline CDR1 is SGHVS and CDR2 FNYEAQ. V gave up 3 bases and J gave up 7 bases; unmatched junction bases: 6. CDR3 residues: CASSFGQGVINEQFF. Here the CDR3 DNA reads TGTGCCAGCAGCTTCGGACAGGGGGTGATAAATGAGCAGTTCTTC.

The V and J genes are TRBV10-1 and TRBJ1-5, with TRBD1 matching 10 bases. Germline loops: CDR1 WNHNN, CDR2 SYGVQD (reference sequence). Trimming at V came to 2 bases and at J to 0 bases, leaving 7 bases not matched to a gene. The CDR3 spans 18 residues. The CDR3 sequence: CASSEGTGEVNSNQPQHF. The CDR3 bases are TGCGCCAGCAGTGAGGGGACAGGGGAAGTGAATAGCAATCAGCCCCAGCATTTT.

The chain links TRBV9 to TRBJ2-1, with unresolved D. The CDR3 loop spans 14 amino acids. Deletions cut 4 bases from V and 10 bases from J, with 18 bases between. The V gene's germline CDR1 is SGDLS and CDR2 YYNGEE. The CDR3 reads CASSTQTYNDEQFF. For the CDR3, the DNA is TGTGCCAGCAGCACACAAACCTACAATGACGAGCAGTTCTTC.

As concerns this clone: At the DNA level, this CDR3 is encoded by other sequences in the same sample as well. CDR3 loop: CASSPTGRSYEQYF. The CDR3 DNA sequence: TGTGCCAGTTCACCGACGGGACGGAGCTACGAGCAGTACTTC. The V call is TRBV19, the J call TRBJ2-7, with D possibly being TRBD1 or TRBD2 (5 bases each). Looked up from germline, CDR1 is LNHDA and CDR2 is SQIVND (reference sequence). The CDR3 contains 14 residues. The germline V and J ends were trimmed by 8 bases and 3 bases, with 17 bases remaining between them.

The chain recombines TRBV19 with TRBJ1-2; D not resolved. Trimming shortened V by 0 bases and J by 8 bases, and 13 bases separated the two germline ends. Germline CDR1 and CDR2: LNHDA and SQIVND (reference sequence). This CDR3 is built from 14 residues. The CDR3 region has the DNA TGTGCCAGTAGTATAGACAGCTATTTGAGCGGCTACACCTTC. Protein product: CASSIDSYLSGYTF. Together with reference TRBV19 and TRBJ1-2, the CDR3 gives the full variable domain: DGGITQSPKYLFRKEGQNVTLSCEQNLNHDAMYWYRQDPGQGLRLIYYSQIVNDFQKGDIAEGYSVSREKKESFPLTVTSAQKNPTAFYLCASSIDSYLSGYTFGSGTRLTVV.